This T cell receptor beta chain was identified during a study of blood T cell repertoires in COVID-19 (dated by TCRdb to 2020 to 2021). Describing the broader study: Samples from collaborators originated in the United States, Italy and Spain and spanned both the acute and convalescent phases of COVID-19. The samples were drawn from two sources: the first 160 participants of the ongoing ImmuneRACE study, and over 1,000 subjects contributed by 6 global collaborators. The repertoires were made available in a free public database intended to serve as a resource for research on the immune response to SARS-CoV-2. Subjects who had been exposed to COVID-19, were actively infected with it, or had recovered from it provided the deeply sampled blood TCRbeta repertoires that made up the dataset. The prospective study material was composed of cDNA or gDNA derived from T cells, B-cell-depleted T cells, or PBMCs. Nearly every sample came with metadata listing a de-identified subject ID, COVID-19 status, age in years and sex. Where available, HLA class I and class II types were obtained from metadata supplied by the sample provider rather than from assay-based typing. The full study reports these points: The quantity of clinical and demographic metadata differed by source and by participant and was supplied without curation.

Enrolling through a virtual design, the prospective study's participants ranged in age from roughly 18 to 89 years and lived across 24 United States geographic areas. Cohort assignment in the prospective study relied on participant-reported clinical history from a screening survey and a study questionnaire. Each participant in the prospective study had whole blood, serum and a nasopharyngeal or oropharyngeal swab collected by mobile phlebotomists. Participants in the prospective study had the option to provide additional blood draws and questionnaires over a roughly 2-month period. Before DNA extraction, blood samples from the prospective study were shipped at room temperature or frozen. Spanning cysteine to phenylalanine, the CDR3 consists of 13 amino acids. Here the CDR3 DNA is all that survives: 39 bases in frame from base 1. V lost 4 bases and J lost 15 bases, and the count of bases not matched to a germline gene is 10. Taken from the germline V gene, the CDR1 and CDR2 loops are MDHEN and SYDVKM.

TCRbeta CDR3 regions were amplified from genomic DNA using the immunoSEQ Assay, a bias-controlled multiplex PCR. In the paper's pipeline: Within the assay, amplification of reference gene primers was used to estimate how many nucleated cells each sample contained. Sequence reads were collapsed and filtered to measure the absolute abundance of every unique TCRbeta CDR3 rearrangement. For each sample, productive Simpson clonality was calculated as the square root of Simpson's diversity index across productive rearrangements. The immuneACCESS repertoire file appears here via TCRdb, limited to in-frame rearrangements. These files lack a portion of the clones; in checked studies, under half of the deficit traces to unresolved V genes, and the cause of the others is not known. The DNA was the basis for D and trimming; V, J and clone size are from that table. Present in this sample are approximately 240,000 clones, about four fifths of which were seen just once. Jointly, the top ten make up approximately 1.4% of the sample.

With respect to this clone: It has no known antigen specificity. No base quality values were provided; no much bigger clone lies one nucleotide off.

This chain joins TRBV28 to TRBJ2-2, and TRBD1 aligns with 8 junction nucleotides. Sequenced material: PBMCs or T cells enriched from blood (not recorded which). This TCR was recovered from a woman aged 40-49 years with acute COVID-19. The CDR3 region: CASSSYPIQGVFF. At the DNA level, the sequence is TGTGCCAGCAGTTCGTACCCCATACAGGGGGTGTTTTTT.